Below, 11 T cell receptor beta chains from the same sample are listed, as sequenced in a study of shared clonotypes between healthy human individuals. Method: immunoSEQ multiplex PCR; TCRdb's copy keeps in-frame clones and lacks some. This sample carries 1.6 million or so clones, approximately 98.5% of them seen once, and the ten largest clones take roughly 0.36%. Input material: naive CD4+ T cells sorted from blood. Regarding subset: CD45RA+ positively selected. The source is a man in his thirties or forties in good health.

The V and J genes are TRBV5-1 and TRBJ2-4, with a tentative D call TRBD2 (6 bases). The CDR3 is 16 amino acids. V was trimmed by 2 bases and J by 0 bases, leaving 12 bases between them. CDR1 is SGHRS and CDR2 is YFSETQ in the germline V gene. The DNA for the CDR3 is TGCGCCAGCAGCTTTTCCGGAGGGCAAGCCAAAAACATTCAGTACTTC. Residues: CASSFSGGQAKNIQYF.

The rearrangement uses TRBV7-2 and TRBJ2-1, with 8 bases aligning to TRBD2. This CDR3 has 12 amino acids. Per the germline V gene, CDR1 is SGHTA and CDR2 is FQGNSA. V was clipped by 3 bases and J by 8 bases; unmatched bases: 0. CDR3 residues: CASSFSGDEQFF. CDR3 nucleotides: TGTGCCAGCAGCTTTAGCGGGGATGAGCAGTTCTTC.

The V call is TRBV4-3, the J call TRBJ2-5, with no clear D. The CDR3 spans 13 residues. Trimming took 7 bases from V and 2 from J, leaving 11 bases between them. The germline CDR1 and CDR2 sequences are LGHNA and YSLEER. The CDR3 DNA is TGCGCCAGCAAGGGCGGAACTCAAGAGACCCAGTACTTC. Protein: CASKGGTQETQYF.

The rearrangement joins TRBV6-5 to TRBJ2-7; TRBD1 aligns across 9 bases. Per the germline V gene, CDR1 is MNHEY and CDR2 is SVGAGI. The length of the CDR3 is 13 residues. V lost 5 bases to trimming and J lost 9 bases; unmatched junction nucleotides: 8. The CDR3 DNA follows: TGTGCCAGCAGTCCCCCGGGACAGGGCGCGCAGTACTTC. Residues: CASSPPGQGAQYF.

V is TRBV28 and J is TRBJ2-2; perhaps TRBD2 as D (6 bases). Trimming took off 5 bases at V and 8 bases at J, with 24 bases between the two ends. There are 17 residues in the CDR3. Germline loops: CDR1 MDHEN, CDR2 SYDVKM. The DNA of the CDR3 is TGTGCCAGCAGTGGGGACCGGATAAGGAGGGCTAAGGGGGAGCTGTTTTTT. This sequence encodes CASSGDRIRRAKGELFF.

This chain uses TRBV19 with TRBJ2-5; 12 bases map to TRBD2. Germline-derived CDR1 and CDR2 are LNHDA and SQIVND (reference sequence). V lost 6 bases, J lost 1 base, and 6 bases stayed unmatched. The length of the CDR3 is 16 residues. The CDR3 sequence is CASSTLAGGRQETQYF. Written as DNA, the CDR3 is TGTGCCAGTAGCACGCTAGCGGGAGGGCGCCAAGAGACCCAGTACTTC.

The chain uses TRBV25-1 and TRBJ2-3; 11 bases match TRBD2. The junction had 2 bases not matched to a gene; V was cut back by 3 bases and J by 0 bases. There are 16 residues in the CDR3. Germline-derived CDR1 and CDR2 are MGHDK and SYGVNS. The chain's CDR3 is CASSEGLAASTDTQYF. In DNA form, the CDR3 reads TGTGCCAGCAGTGAGGGACTAGCGGCAAGCACAGATACGCAGTATTTT.

J is TRBJ2-2 and V is TRBV5-4; D possibly matches TRBD1 or TRBD2 (6 bases each). Germline V gene data show CDR1 as SGHNT and CDR2 as YYREEE (reference sequence). There are 15 residues in the CDR3. Trimming stripped 3 bases from V and 4 bases from J, with 13 bases between. The CDR3 DNA follows: TGTGCCAGCAGCTCCATCAGGGGAGGCACCGGGGAGCTGTTTTTT. It yields the protein CASSSIRGGTGELFF.

V gene TRBV29-1 combines with J gene TRBJ2-7; 7 bases are shared with TRBD2. Trimming took 6 bases from V and 6 from J; bases not matched to a gene: 17. The CDR3 is 15 residues long. In germline, CDR1 is SQVTM, CDR2 ANQGSEA. The CDR3 nucleotides read TGCAGCGTCCTTTTTGCCCCGGGGGGTGTCGGCGAGCAGTACTTC. Its translation is CSVLFAPGGVGEQYF.

A word on this clone: Other DNA sequences from this sample encode an identical CDR3 as well. The J gene is TRBJ2-1, the V gene TRBV5-4, with D tentatively TRBD1 or TRBD2 (5 bases each). V was clipped by 0 bases and J by 10 bases, with 11 bases between them. The CDR3 covers 13 residues. Germline V gene lookup returns CDR1 SGHNT and CDR2 YYREEE (reference sequence). This chain's CDR3 is CASSLAGRDEQFF. CDR3 bases: TGTGCCAGCAGCTTGGCCGGAAGGGACGAGCAGTTCTTC.

A word on this clone: Other DNA variants within this sample encode the same CDR3. Here the CDR3 reads CASSPLYEQYF. CDR3 DNA sequence: TGTGCCAGCAGTCCCTTGTACGAGCAGTACTTC. The chain combines TRBV6-1 with TRBJ2-7, with no clear D. This CDR3 region has 11 residues. V lost 5 bases and J 4 bases, leaving 6 bases between the germline ends. Per the germline V gene, CDR1 is MNHNS and CDR2 is SASEGT.